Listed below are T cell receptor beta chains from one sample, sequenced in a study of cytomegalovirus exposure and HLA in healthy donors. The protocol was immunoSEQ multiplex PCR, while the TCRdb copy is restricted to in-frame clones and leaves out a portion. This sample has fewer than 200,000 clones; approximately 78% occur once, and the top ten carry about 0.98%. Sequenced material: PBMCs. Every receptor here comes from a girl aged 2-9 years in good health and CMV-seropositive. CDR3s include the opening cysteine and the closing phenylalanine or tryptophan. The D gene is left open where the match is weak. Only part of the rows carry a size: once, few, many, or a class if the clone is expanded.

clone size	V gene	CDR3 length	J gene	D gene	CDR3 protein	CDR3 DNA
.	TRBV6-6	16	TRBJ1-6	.	CASSYPPDRNNSPLHF	TGTGCCAGCAGTTACCCCCCGGACAGAAATAATTCACCCCTCCACTTT
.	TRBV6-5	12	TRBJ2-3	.	CASGEFTDTQYF	TGTGCCAGCGGGGAGTTCACAGATACGCAGTATTTT
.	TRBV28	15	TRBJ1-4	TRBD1	CASSLRTGKNEKLFF	TGTGCCAGCAGTTTACGGACAGGGAAGAATGAAAAACTGTTTTTT
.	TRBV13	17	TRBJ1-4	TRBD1	CASSLGQLRGRGEKLFF	TGTGCCAGCAGCTTGGGGCAACTCAGGGGGCGAGGTGAAAAACTGTTTTTT
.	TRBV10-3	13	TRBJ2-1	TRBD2	CAIAGTSGNEQFF	TGTGCCATCGCAGGGACTAGCGGGAATGAGCAGTTCTTC
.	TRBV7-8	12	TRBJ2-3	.	CASSLYTDTQYF	TGTGCCAGCAGCTTATATACAGATACGCAGTATTTT
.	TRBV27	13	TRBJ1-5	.	CASRGLSGQPQHF	TGTGCCAGCCGGGGGTTGTCGGGTCAGCCCCAGCATTTT
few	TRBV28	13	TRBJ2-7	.	CASTPSPDGEQYF	TGTGCCAGCACCCCCTCTCCAGATGGCGAGCAGTACTTC
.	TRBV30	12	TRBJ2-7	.	CAWSSQVDEQYF	TGTGCCTGGAGTTCACAGGTCGACGAGCAGTACTTC
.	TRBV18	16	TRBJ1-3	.	CASSPPGQFSGNTIYF	TGTGCCAGCTCACCCCCGGGACAATTCTCTGGAAACACCATATATTTT